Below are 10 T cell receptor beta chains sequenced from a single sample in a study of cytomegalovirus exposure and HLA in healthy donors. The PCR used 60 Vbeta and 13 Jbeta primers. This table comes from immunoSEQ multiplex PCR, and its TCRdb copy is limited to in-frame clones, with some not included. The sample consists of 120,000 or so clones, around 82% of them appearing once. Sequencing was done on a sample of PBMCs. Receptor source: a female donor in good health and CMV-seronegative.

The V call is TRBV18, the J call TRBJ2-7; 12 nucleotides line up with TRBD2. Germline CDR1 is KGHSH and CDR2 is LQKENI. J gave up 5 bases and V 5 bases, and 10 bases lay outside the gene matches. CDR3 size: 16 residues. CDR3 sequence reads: CASSDPSGRAPNEQYF. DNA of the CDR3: TGTGCCAGCTCAGACCCTAGCGGGAGGGCCCCAAACGAGCAGTACTTC.

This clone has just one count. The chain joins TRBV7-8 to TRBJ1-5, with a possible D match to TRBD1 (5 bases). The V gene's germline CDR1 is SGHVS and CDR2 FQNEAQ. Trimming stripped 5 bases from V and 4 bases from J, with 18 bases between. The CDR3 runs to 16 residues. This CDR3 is CASSLGGSFFNQPQHF. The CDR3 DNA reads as TGTGCCAGCAGCCTGGGGGGAAGCTTCTTTAATCAGCCCCAGCATTTT.

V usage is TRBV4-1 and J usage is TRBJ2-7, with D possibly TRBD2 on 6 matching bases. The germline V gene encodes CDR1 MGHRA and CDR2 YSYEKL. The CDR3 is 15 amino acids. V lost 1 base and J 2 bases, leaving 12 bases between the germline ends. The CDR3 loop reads CASSQGPSAAYEQYF. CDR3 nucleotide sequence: TGCGCCAGCAGCCAAGGGCCTAGCGCTGCCTACGAGCAGTACTTC.

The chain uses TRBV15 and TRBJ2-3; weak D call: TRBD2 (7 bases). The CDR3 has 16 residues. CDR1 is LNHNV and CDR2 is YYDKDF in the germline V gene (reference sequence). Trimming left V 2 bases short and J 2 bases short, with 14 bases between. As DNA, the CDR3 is TGTGCCACCAGCAGAACCCCGGGGGGCTCCACAGATACGCAGTATTTT. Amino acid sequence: CATSRTPGGSTDTQYF.

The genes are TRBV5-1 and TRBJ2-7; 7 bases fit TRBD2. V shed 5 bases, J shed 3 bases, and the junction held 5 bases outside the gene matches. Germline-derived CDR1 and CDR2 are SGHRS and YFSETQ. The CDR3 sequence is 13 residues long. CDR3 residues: CASRVGEGYEQYF. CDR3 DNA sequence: TGCGCCAGCAGGGTGGGGGAGGGCTACGAGCAGTACTTC.

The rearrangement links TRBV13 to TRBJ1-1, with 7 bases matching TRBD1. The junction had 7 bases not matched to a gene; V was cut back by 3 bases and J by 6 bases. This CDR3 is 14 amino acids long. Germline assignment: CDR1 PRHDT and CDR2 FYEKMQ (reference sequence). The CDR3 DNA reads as TGTGCCAGCAGCTTCGGGGACAGAGTACCTGAAGCTTTCTTT. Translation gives CASSFGDRVPEAFF.

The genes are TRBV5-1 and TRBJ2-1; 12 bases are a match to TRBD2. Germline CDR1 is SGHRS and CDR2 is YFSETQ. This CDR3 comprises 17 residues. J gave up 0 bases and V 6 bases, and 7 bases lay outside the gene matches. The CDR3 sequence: CASKLAGGPSSYNEQFF. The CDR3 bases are TGCGCCAGCAAACTAGCGGGGGGCCCCAGCTCCTACAATGAGCAGTTCTTC.

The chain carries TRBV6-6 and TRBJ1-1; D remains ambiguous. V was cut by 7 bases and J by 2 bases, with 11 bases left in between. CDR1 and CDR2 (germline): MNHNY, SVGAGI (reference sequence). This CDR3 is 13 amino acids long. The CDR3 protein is CASTPGRNTEAFF. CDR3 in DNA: TGTGCCAGCACCCCGGGGAGAAACACTGAAGCTTTCTTT.

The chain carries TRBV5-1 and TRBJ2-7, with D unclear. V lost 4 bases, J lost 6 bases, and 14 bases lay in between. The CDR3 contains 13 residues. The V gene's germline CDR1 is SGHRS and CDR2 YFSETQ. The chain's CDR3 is CASSPGSSGEQYF. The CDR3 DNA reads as TGCGCCAGCAGCCCCGGGTCTTCGGGCGAGCAGTACTTC.

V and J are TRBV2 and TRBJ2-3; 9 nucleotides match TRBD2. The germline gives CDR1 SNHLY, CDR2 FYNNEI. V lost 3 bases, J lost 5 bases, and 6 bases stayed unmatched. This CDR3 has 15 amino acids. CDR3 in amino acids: CASSDFAGGQDTQYF. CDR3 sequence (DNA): TGTGCCAGCAGTGATTTTGCGGGGGGGCAAGATACGCAGTATTTT.